This T cell receptor beta chain was identified in a study of CD8 T cells in Susac syndrome. Study-level findings and limits: Individuals included in the TCR sequencing and HLA analysis were acknowledged by the study to be relatively few in number.

Sequencing of TCR beta was performed on blood CD8+ and CD4+ T cells. It was negative isolation that provided the CD8+ and CD4+ T cells, whereas TEMRA cells were enriched by FACS. After extraction with the RNeasy kit, roughly 0.45 to 1 ug of the RNA was reverse transcribed using random hexamers. Amplification of TCR beta CDR3 by immunoSEQ multiplex PCR spanned 54 Vbeta and 13 Jbeta. TCRdb analysed the immunoSEQ multiplex PCR reads with MiXCR anew, one entry per CDR3 protein. The table lists around 190,000 distinct CDR3 sequences, roughly 95% of them singletons, with approximately 0.098% in the top ten. Points on this clonotype: Its antigen is not known.

Germline V gene data show CDR1 as LNHDA and CDR2 as SQIVND (reference sequence). CDR3 size: 13 residues. J lost 5 bases, V lost 7 bases, and 8 bases had no gene match. This receptor was identified in a human donor in good health. The chain carries TRBV19 and TRBJ2-7; 7 bases fit TRBD1. The sample comprised CD4+ T cells from PBMCs. In DNA, the CDR3 is TGTGCCAGTAAGGGGCAGGGGGTCCACGAGCAGTACTTC. It translates to CASKGQGVHEQYF.